The 17 T cell receptor beta chains below come from one sample, sequenced in a study of early T cells in non-severe SARS-CoV-2 infection. One entry per CDR3 protein results from TCRdb running MiXCR on the 5' RACE reads. The sample yields tens of thousands of distinct CDR3 sequences, 9% to 15% seen once. Sequencing input: whole blood. These receptor sequences come from an adult who was a healthcare worker with PCR-confirmed SARS-CoV-2 infection or an uninfected control (not recorded which).

This clonotype came up many times. The V and J genes are TRBV20-1 and TRBJ1-2; 12 nucleotides agree with TRBD1. Germline V gene data show CDR1 as DFQATT and CDR2 as SNEGSKA (reference sequence). This CDR3 is 15 amino acids long. J was trimmed by 3 bases and V by 6 bases; bases with no gene match: 8. The CDR3 spells CSATQGQGAHYGYTF. The CDR3 coding sequence is TGCAGTGCCACCCAGGGACAGGGGGCGCACTATGGCTACACCTTC.

This clonotype was counted a few times. The CDR3 spells CASSVTIPLKNEQFF. CDR3 coding DNA: TGTGCCAGCAGCGTGACTATCCCCTTAAAGAATGAGCAGTTCTTC. The chain carries TRBV28 and TRBJ2-1, with D possibly TRBD2 on 5 matching bases. Germline lookup yields CDR1 MDHEN and CDR2 SYDVKM. The CDR3 contains 15 residues. V was pared by 6 bases and J by 7 bases, with 19 bases between.

This clonotype was seen many times. V and J are TRBV6-5 and TRBJ2-5; 15 nucleotides agree with TRBD2. CDR3 length: 17 residues. V lost 2 bases to trimming and J lost 2 bases; unmatched junction nucleotides: 3. From germline, CDR1 is MNHEY and CDR2 SVGAGI. The CDR3 sequence is CASSYRTSGRVQETQYF. The CDR3 coding sequence is TGTGCCAGCAGTTACAGGACTAGCGGGAGGGTACAAGAGACCCAGTACTTC.

This clonotype was recorded a few times. The chain uses TRBV28 and TRBJ2-3; D is possibly TRBD1 (6 bases). The CDR3 consists of 14 residues. CDR1 and CDR2 from the germline V gene are MDHEN and SYDVKM. The V and J ends lost 2 bases and 4 bases respectively, with 10 bases between them. The DNA for the CDR3 is TGTGCCAGCAGTTTAAGAAAGGGGGCAGATACGCAGTATTTT. Translated, it gives CASSLRKGADTQYF.

This clonotype showed up many times. The V and J genes are TRBV7-8 and TRBJ2-1; a possible D gene is TRBD2 (5 bases). The CDR3 runs to 15 residues. V gave up 1 base and J gave up 7 bases, with 14 bases separating them. Germline V gene lookup returns CDR1 SGHVS and CDR2 FQNEAQ. CDR3 residues: CASSLGLAGWNEQFF. The DNA of the CDR3 is TGTGCCAGCAGCTTAGGGCTAGCCGGGTGGAATGAGCAGTTCTTC.

This clonotype occurred a few times. The chain is built from TRBV28 and TRBJ2-7, with TRBD1 as a possible D gene (6 bases). The CDR3 covers 12 residues. In germline, CDR1 is MDHEN, CDR2 SYDVKM. The V end was cut by 6 bases, the J end by 3 bases, with 9 bases between. CDR3 loop: CASRTGIYEQYF. The CDR3 DNA reads as TGTGCCAGCAGGACAGGCATCTACGAGCAGTACTTC.

The chain carries TRBV28 and TRBJ2-1; TRBD2 is a possible D gene (5 bases). The CDR3 consists of 15 residues. CDR1 is MDHEN and CDR2 is SYDVKM in the germline V gene. V was clipped by 7 bases and J by 8 bases, with 21 bases between them. CDR3 in DNA: TGTGCCAGCAATGTAGCACTAGTGGGAGTGTATGAGCAGTTCTTC. Protein: CASNVALVGVYEQFF.

This clonotype was seen at least ten times. The gene calls are TRBV3-1 and TRBJ2-2, with D hard to call. The CDR3 spans 16 residues. V dropped 0 bases and J dropped 4 bases, with 12 bases sitting between them. CDR1 and CDR2 (germline): LGHDT, YNNKEL (reference sequence). CDR3 DNA sequence: TGTGCCAGCAGCCAAGATATGGGCTCCCTCACCGGGGAGCTGTTTTTT. Residues: CASSQDMGSLTGELFF.

This clonotype has ten or more counts. The CDR3 DNA is TGCGCCAGCAGCTTAACAGCATCCTACGAGCAGTACTTC. Translated, it gives CASSLTASYEQYF. The chain combines TRBV5-1 with TRBJ2-7, with unresolved D. CDR3 length: 13 amino acids. The germline V and J ends were trimmed by 2 bases and 1 base, with 7 bases remaining between them. Germline V lookup: CDR1 SGHRS, CDR2 YFSETQ.

This clonotype appeared many times. The rearrangement joins TRBV24-1 to TRBJ2-3, with D perhaps matching TRBD2 (6 bases). This CDR3 region has 16 residues. V lost 2 bases and J 0 bases, leaving 11 bases between the germline ends. Germline assignment: CDR1 KGHDR and CDR2 SFDVKD. The CDR3 here is CATSDSLAPSTDTQYF. CDR3 in DNA: TGTGCCACCAGTGATTCTCTAGCGCCTAGCACAGATACGCAGTATTTT.

This clonotype was seen repeatedly, ten times or more. This rearrangement joins TRBV6-4 to TRBJ2-1, with D perhaps TRBD1 (6 bases). Germline assignment: CDR1 MRHNA and CDR2 SNTAGT. The CDR3 loop spans 15 amino acids. The V end was cut by 2 bases, the J end by 6 bases, with 14 bases between. The CDR3 DNA follows: TGTGCCAGCAGTGACAAGGCAGGGGAAGCCAATGAGCAGTTCTTC. Translating gives CASSDKAGEANEQFF.

This clonotype was counted only a few times. J is TRBJ2-3 and V is TRBV20-1; D may match TRBD1 or TRBD2 (5 bases each). The CDR3 covers 14 residues. Germline V CDR1 and CDR2: DFQATT, SNEGSKA (reference sequence). V was clipped by 3 bases and J by 3 bases, with 13 bases between them. CDR3 sequence reads: CSASRLAGTDTQYF. Written as DNA, the CDR3 is TGCAGTGCTAGCAGGCTAGCAGGGACAGATACGCAGTATTTT.

Many counts were recorded for this clonotype. V gene TRBV7-2 combines with J gene TRBJ2-5; 8 bases match TRBD1. CDR1 and CDR2 from the germline V gene are SGHTA and FQGNSA. J gave up 3 bases and V 5 bases, and 5 bases lay outside the gene matches. The CDR3 is made up of 14 amino acids. CDR3 sequence: CASSHNRGKETQYF. The CDR3 DNA reads as TGTGCCAGCAGCCACAACAGGGGGAAAGAGACCCAGTACTTC.

This clonotype was counted at least ten times. The chain employs TRBV27 and TRBJ1-5; D may be TRBD1 (5 bases). Looked up from germline, CDR1 is MNHEY and CDR2 is SMNVEV (reference sequence). Trimming took 6 bases from V and 5 from J, leaving 14 bases between them. CDR3 length: 14 residues. In nucleotides, the CDR3 is TGTGCCAGCAGCCAAGACAGCCCAGATCAGCCCCAGCATTTT. This encodes CASSQDSPDQPQHF.

This clonotype was detected only a few times. The chain is built from TRBV12-3 or TRBV12-4 and TRBJ2-7; 8 nucleotides line up with TRBD2. V trimming: 4 bases; J trimming: 4 bases; junction bases outside the gene matches: 9. CDR3 size: 15 residues. The CDR3 DNA reads as TGTGCCAGCAGTTACCCAGCGGGAGAACATTACGAGCAGTACTTC. Amino acids: CASSYPAGEHYEQYF.

V gene TRBV5-4 combines with J gene TRBJ2-1; 8 bases align to TRBD2. V was clipped by 2 bases and J by 8 bases; unmatched bases: 9. The CDR3 covers 15 residues. Germline V CDR1 and CDR2: SGHNT, YYREEE (reference sequence). This chain's CDR3 is CASSFVQRENDEQFF. In DNA form, the CDR3 reads TGTGCCAGCAGCTTCGTCCAGCGGGAGAACGATGAGCAGTTCTTC.

This clonotype was found many times. This chain joins TRBV10-3 and TRBJ2-3; 10 nucleotides agree with TRBD1. The CDR3 totals 15 residues. Germline lookup yields CDR1 ENHRY and CDR2 SYGVKD. Trimming cost V 5 bases and J 4 bases; bases outside gene matches: 6. CDR3 loop: CAISSDRGLADTQYF. DNA for the CDR3: TGTGCCATCAGTTCCGACAGGGGGCTGGCAGATACGCAGTATTTT.